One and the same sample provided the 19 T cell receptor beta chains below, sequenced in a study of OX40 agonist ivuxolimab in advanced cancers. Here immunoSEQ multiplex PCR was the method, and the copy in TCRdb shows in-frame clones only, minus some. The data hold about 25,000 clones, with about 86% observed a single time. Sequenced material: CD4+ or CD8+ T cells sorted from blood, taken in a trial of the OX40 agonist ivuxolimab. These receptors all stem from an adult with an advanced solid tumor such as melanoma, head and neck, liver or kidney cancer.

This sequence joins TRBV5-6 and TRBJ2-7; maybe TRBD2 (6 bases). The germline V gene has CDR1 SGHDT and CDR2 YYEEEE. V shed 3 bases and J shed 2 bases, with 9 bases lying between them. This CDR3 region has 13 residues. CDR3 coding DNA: TGTGCCAGCAGCTCGGCTAGCGCCTACGAGCAGTACTTC. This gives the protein CASSSASAYEQYF.

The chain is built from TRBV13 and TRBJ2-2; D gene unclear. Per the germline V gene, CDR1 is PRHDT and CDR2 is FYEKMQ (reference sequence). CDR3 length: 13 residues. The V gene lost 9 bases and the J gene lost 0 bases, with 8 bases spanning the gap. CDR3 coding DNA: TGTGCCAGTCGTCTCGCGAACACCGGGGAGCTGTTTTTT. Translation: CASRLANTGELFF.

The CDR3, as DNA: TGTGCCAGCAGCCCGGGGGAGGGTGAGCAGTTCTTC. Amino acid sequence: CASSPGEGEQFF. The V and J genes are TRBV7-6 and TRBJ2-1; TRBD2 agrees at 7 bases. There are 12 residues in the CDR3. Unmatched junction bases numbered 4, after V lost 5 bases and J lost 9 bases. Germline CDR1 SGHVS, CDR2 FNYEAQ.

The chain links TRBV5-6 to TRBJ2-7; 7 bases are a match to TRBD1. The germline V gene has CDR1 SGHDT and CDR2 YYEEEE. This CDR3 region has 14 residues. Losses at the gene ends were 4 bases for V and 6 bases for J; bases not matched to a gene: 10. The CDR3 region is CASSATTGAAEQYF. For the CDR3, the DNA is TGTGCCAGCAGCGCGACAACAGGGGCTGCCGAGCAGTACTTC.

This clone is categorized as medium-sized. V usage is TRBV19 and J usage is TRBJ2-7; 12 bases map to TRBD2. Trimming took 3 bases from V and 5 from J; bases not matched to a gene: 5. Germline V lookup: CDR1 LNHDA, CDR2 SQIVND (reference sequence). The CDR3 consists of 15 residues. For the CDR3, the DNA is TGTGCCAGTAGTATGACTAGCGGGAGTTACGACGAGCAGTACTTC. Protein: CASSMTSGSYDEQYF. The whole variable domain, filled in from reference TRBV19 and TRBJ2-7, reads DGGITQSPKYLFRKEGQNVTLSCEQNLNHDAMYWYRQDPGQGLRLIYYSQIVNDFQKGDIAEGYSVSREKKESFPLTVTSAQKNPTAFYLCASSMTSGSYDEQYFGPGTRLTVT.

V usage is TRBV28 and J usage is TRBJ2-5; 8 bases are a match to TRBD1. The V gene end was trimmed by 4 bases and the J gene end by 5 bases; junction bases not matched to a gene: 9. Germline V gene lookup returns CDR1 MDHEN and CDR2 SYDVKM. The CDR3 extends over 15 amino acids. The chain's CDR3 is CASSSQDREWETQYF. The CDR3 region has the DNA TGTGCCAGCAGTTCCCAGGACAGGGAATGGGAGACCCAGTACTTC.

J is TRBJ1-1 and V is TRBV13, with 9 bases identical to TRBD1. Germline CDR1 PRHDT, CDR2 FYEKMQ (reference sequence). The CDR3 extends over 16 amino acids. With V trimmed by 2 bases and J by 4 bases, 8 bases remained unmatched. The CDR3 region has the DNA TGTGCCAGCAGCTTATCGCCGGGACAGGGATCCACTGAAGCTTTCTTT. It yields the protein CASSLSPGQGSTEAFF.

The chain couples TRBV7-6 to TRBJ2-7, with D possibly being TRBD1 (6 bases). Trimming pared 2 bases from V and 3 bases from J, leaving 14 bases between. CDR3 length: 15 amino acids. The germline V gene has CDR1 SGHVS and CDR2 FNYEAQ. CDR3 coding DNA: TGTGCCAGCAGCTTAACGGACAGCCAATACTACGAGCAGTACTTC. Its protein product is CASSLTDSQYYEQYF.

Here the CDR3 DNA reads TGTGCCAGCAGCCCTAGGACAGGGCGGGATACGCAGTATTTT. Translated: CASSPRTGRDTQYF. V gene TRBV7-9 combines with J gene TRBJ2-3, with 8 bases that match TRBD1. The germline gives CDR1 SEHNR, CDR2 FQNEAQ (reference sequence). The J segment lost 6 bases and the V segment lost 5 bases, leaving 7 bases of the junction unmatched. The CDR3 length is 14 residues.

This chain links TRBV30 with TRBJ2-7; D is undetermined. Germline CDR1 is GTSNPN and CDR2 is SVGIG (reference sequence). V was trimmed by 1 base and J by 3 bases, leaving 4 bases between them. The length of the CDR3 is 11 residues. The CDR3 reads CAWSEIYEQYF. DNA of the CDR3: TGTGCCTGGAGTGAAATCTACGAGCAGTACTTC.

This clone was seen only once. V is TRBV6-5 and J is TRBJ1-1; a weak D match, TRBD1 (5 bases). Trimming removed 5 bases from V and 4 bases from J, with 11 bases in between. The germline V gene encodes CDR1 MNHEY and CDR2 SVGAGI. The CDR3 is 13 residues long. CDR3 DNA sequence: TGTGCCAGCAGTCGGGGGAGTGGCACTGAAGCTTTCTTT. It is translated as CASSRGSGTEAFF.

The CDR3 protein is CASSSTGNYQETQYF. CDR3 coding DNA: TGTGCCAGCAGCTCAACCGGGAACTACCAAGAGACCCAGTACTTC. V usage is TRBV7-7 and J usage is TRBJ2-5; D is possibly TRBD2 (5 bases). The CDR3 sequence is 15 residues long. Germline CDR1 SSHAT, CDR2 FNYEAQ (reference sequence). V was trimmed by 4 bases and J by 0 bases, leaving 12 bases between them.

The CDR3 here is CASSSDSGWSNQPQHF. CDR3 nucleotides: TGTGCCAGCAGCTCGGACAGCGGTTGGAGCAATCAGCCCCAGCATTTT. The chain couples TRBV7-8 to TRBJ1-5; D possibly corresponds to TRBD1 (6 bases). This CDR3 comprises 16 residues. Germline CDR1 and CDR2: SGHVS and FQNEAQ. V dropped 4 bases and J dropped 1 base, with 14 bases sitting between them.

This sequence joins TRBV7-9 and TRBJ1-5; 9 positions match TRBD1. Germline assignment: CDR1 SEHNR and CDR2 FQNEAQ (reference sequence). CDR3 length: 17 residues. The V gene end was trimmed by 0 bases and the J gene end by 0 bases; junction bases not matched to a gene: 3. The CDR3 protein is CASSLAGTGSSNQPQHF. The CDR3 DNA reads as TGTGCCAGCAGCTTAGCCGGGACAGGGAGTAGCAATCAGCCCCAGCATTTT.

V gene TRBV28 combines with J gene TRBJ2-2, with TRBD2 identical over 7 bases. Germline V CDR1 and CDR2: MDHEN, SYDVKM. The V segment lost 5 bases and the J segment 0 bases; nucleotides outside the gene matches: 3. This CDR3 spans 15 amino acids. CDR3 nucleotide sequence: TGTGCCAGCAGTACAGGACTAGCGAACACCGGGGAGCTGTTTTTT. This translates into CASSTGLANTGELFF.

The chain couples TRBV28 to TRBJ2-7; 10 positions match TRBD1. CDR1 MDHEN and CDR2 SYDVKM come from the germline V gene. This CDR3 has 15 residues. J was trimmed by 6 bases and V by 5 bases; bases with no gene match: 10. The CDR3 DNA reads TGTGCCAGCAGTACCGATCCCGGGACAGGGGTCGAGCAGTACTTC. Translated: CASSTDPGTGVEQYF.

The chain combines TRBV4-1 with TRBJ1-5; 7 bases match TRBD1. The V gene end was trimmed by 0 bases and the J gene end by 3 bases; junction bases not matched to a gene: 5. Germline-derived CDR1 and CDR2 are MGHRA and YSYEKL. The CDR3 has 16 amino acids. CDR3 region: CASSQDLGQVNQPQHF. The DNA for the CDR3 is TGCGCCAGCAGCCAAGATCTAGGACAGGTCAATCAGCCCCAGCATTTT.

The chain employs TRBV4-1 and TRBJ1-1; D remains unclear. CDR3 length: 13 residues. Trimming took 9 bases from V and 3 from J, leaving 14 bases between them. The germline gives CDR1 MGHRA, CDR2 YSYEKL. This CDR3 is CASISEGYTEAFF. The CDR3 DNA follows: TGCGCCAGTATATCGGAGGGTTACACTGAAGCTTTCTTT.

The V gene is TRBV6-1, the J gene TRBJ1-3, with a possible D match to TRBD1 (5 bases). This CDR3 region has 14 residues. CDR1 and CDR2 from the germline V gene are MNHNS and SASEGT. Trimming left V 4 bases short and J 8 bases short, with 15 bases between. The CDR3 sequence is CASSVGAGTDTIYF. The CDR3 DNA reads TGTGCCAGCAGTGTAGGGGCCGGGACGGACACCATATATTTT.